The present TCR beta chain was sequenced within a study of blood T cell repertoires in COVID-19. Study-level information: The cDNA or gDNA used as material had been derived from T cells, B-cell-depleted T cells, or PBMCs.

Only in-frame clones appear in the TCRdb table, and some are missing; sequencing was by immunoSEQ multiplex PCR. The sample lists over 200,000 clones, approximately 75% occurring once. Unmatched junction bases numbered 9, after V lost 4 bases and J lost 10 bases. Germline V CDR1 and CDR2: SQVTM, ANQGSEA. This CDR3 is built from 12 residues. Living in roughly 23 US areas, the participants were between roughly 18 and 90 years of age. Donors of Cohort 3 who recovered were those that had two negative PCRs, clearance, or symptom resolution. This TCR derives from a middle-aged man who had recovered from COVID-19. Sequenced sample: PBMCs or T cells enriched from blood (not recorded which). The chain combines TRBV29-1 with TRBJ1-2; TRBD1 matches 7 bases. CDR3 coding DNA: TGCAGCGTTGTTAGTCAGGGGGATGACTACACCTTC. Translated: CSVVSQGDDYTF.